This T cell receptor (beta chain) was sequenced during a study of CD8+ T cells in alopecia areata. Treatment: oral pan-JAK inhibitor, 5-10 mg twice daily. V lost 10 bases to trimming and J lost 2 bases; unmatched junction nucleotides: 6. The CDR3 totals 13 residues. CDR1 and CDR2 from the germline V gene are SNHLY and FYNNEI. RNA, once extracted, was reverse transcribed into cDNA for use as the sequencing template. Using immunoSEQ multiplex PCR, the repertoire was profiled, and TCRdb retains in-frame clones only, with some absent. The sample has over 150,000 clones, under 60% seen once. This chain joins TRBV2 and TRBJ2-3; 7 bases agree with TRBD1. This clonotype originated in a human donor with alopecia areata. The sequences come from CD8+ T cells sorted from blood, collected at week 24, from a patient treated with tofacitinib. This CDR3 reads CATPGQSTDTQYF. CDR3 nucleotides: TGTGCCACACCGGGACAGTCCACAGATACGCAGTATTTT.